The present T cell receptor (beta chain) was sequenced within a study of T cells expressing NK-cell markers. On the study more broadly: Obtained from sorted CD3+CD56+NKG2C+, CD3+CD56+NKG2C- and CD3+CD56-NKG2C+ T cells were the TCR beta repertoires. Seven of the eight sequenced donors were classified as HCMV-seropositive, and one was classified as seronegative. General study points: CD8+ T cells in a handful of donors included dominant NKG2C+ clonotypes at 1.0-7.0%.

To note about this clonotype: The antigen is undetermined.

The CDR3 is 13 amino acids. It was by 5'RACE template switching with UMIs that TCR beta cDNA was made. TCRdb re-called the 5' RACE reads and shows each CDR3 protein once, DNA omitted. This sample's table reports about 460,000 distinct CDR3 sequences. This receptor was taken from a woman aged 50 to 60 in good health. The sequenced sample was blood T cells: a sorted CD56 or NKG2C T cell subset, CD4+ or CD8+ T cells, or bulk PBMC T cells (not recorded which). The V gene is TRBV12-3 or TRBV12-4, the J gene TRBJ2-2. Here the CDR3 reads CASSLSSPGELFF.